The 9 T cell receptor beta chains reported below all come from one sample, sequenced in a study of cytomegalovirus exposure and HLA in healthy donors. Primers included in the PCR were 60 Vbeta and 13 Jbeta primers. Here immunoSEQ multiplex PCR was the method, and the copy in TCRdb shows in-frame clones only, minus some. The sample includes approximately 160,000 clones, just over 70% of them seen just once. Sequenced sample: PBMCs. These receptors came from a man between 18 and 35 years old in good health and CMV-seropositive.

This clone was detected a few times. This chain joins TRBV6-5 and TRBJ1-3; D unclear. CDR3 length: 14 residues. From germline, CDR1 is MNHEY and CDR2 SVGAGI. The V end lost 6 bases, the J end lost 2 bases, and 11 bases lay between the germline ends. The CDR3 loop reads CASRQDIAGNTIYF. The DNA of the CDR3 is TGTGCCAGCAGACAAGATATTGCTGGAAACACCATATATTTT.

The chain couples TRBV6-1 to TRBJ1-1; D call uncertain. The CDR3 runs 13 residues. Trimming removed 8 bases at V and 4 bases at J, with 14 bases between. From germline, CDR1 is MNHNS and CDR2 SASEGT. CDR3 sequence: CASRREGGTEAFF. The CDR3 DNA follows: TGTGCCAGCCGGCGGGAAGGAGGCACTGAAGCTTTCTTT.

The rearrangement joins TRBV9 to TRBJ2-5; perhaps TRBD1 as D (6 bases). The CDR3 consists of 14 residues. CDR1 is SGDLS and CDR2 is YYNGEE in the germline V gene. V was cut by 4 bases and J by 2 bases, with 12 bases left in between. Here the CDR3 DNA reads TGTGCCAGCAGCAGAGGGGGTAATCAAGAGACCCAGTACTTC. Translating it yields CASSRGGNQETQYF.

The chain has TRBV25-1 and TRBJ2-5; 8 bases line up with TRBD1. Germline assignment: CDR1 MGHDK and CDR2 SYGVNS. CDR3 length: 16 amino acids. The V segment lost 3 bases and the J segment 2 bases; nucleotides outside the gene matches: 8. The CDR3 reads CASSEIDRGFQETQYF. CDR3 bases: TGTGCCAGCAGTGAGATTGACAGGGGATTTCAAGAGACCCAGTACTTC.

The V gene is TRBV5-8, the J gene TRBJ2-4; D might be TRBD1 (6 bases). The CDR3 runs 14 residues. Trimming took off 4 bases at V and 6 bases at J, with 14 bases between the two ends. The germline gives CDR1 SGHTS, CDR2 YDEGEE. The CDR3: CASSVRDTLNIQYF. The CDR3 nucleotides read TGTGCCAGCAGCGTCCGGGACACGCTAAACATTCAGTACTTC.

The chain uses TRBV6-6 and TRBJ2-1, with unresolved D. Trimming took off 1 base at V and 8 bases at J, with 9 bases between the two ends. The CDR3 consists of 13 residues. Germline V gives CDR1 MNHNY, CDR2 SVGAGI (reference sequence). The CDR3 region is CASSYYGRDEQFF. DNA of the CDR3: TGTGCCAGCAGTTACTACGGCCGGGATGAGCAGTTCTTC.

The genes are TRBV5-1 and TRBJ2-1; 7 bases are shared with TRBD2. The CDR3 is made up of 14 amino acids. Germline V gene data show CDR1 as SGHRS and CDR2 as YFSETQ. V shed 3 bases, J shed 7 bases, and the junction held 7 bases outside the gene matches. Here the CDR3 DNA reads TGCGCCAGCAGCTCCGGGACTACCCGAAATGAGCAGTTCTTC. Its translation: CASSSGTTRNEQFF.

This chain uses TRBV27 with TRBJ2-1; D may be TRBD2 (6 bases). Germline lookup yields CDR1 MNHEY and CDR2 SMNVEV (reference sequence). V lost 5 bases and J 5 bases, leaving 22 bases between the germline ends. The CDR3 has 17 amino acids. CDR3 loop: CASSPQPGIAANNEQFF. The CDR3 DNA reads TGTGCCAGCAGTCCCCAACCTGGGATAGCGGCCAACAATGAGCAGTTCTTC.

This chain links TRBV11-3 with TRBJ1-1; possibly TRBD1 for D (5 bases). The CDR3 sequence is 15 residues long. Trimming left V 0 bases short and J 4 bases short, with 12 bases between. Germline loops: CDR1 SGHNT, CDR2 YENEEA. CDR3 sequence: CASSLDPGRATEAFF. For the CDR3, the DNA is TGTGCCAGCAGCTTAGATCCCGGCAGGGCCACTGAAGCTTTCTTT. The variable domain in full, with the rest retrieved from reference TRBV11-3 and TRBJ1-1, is EAGVVQSPRYKIIEKKQPVAFWCNPISGHNTLYWYLQNLGQGPELLIRYENEEAVDDSQLPKDRFSAERLKGVDSTLKIQPAELGDSAVYLCASSLDPGRATEAFFGQGTRLTVV.